This entry features one T cell receptor (beta chain) sequence. Authors' processing steps: From reference gene primer amplification, estimates of nucleated cell counts were derived. Using immunoSEQ multiplex PCR, the repertoire was profiled, and TCRdb retains in-frame clones only, with some absent. Clonal size and the V and J genes are those of that table, whereas D and trimming came from the DNA. This repertoire shows about 60,000 clones, about 80% found once; its top ten account for roughly 3.9%. Germline CDR1 reads SGDLS; CDR2 reads YYNGEE. Between the trimmed V and J ends, which lost 0 bases and 2 bases, there was a span of 9 bases. This CDR3 has 15 amino acids. This sample was included in a study of blood T cell repertoires in COVID-19. For the study at large: Specimens from acute and convalescent COVID-19 originated in the United States, Italy and Spain. T cells, B-cell-depleted T cells, or PBMCs supplied cDNA or gDNA.

The sequencing sample was made of peripheral blood. This receptor was identified in a man aged 55 to 70 with acute or convalescent COVID-19. V and J are TRBV9 and TRBJ2-1; D perhaps matches TRBD2 (6 bases). DNA of the CDR3: TGTGCCAGCAGCGTAGTGAGCGGGCCCTACAATGAGCAGTTCTTC. As protein: CASSVVSGPYNEQFF.